Below, 19 T cell receptor beta chains from the same sample are listed, as sequenced in a study of Ad26.COV2.S vaccination and SARS-CoV-2 variants (dated by TCRdb to about 2021). The treatment or condition label, read with the paper, signifies: some 20 received Ad26.COV2.S at low or high dose, single or two shots; roughly five received placebo; per-sample allocation not given. For vaccine and placebo recipients, the sequenced repertoires came from samples collected on day 63 after the first injection. Library preparation used the immunoSEQ multiplex PCR assay. In its TCRdb copy, this immuneACCESS table keeps in-frame sequences only and misses some clones. Where compared with another copy, unresolved V genes explain less than half of these, and the others have no known cause. The sample table lists over 400,000 clones, less than 95% of them with a count of one. Around 4.5% of the sample belongs to the ten largest clones.

The sample consisted of peripheral blood, taken in a trial of Ad26.COV2.S vaccine versus placebo. These TCRs come from a person aged 18 to 59 who received the Ad26.COV2.S COVID-19 vaccine or a placebo.

The rearrangement links TRBV27 to TRBJ2-6; D perhaps matches TRBD1 (6 bases). The length of the CDR3 is 16 residues. V shed 2 bases and J shed 2 bases, with 10 bases lying between them. The germline CDR1 and CDR2 sequences are MNHEY and SMNVEV (reference sequence). CDR3 sequence: CASSLKGVAGANVLTF. The CDR3 DNA follows: TGTGCCAGCAGTTTAAAGGGGGTGGCTGGGGCCAACGTCCTGACTTTC.

Note on this clone: Other DNA sequences of this sample code for an identical CDR3. V and J are TRBV9 and TRBJ2-7, with no clear D. From germline, CDR1 is SGDLS and CDR2 YYNGEE. The CDR3 runs to 14 residues. Trimming removed 0 bases at V and 0 bases at J, with 7 bases between. CDR3 DNA: TGTGCCAGCAGCGTAGCGGATAGCTCCTACGAGCAGTACTTC. It specifies CASSVADSSYEQYF.

J is TRBJ2-5 and V is TRBV5-6; weak D call: TRBD2 (5 bases). The germline V gene has CDR1 SGHDT and CDR2 YYEEEE. The V and J ends lost 2 bases and 2 bases respectively, with 13 bases between them. The CDR3 extends over 15 amino acids. CDR3 DNA: TGTGCCAGCAGCTTACTGGCGCCGGGACAAGAGACCCAGTACTTC. Its translation is CASSLLAPGQETQYF.

The V gene is TRBV27, the J gene TRBJ1-5; D not resolved. Trimming left V 2 bases short and J 4 bases short, with 9 bases between. Germline lookup yields CDR1 MNHEY and CDR2 SMNVEV (reference sequence). The CDR3 spans 14 residues. CDR3 amino acids: CASSLRAANQPQHF. The CDR3 DNA is TGTGCCAGCAGTTTAAGGGCCGCAAATCAGCCCCAGCATTTT.

CDR3 in DNA: TGTGCCAGCAGGCTACCGGGCAATGAGCAGTTCTTC. As protein: CASRLPGNEQFF. The V gene is TRBV13, the J gene TRBJ2-1, with D unresolved. The V and J ends lost 6 bases and 6 bases respectively, with 9 bases between them. The CDR3 has 12 amino acids. Germline CDR1 is PRHDT and CDR2 is FYEKMQ (reference sequence).

The chain couples TRBV3-1 (or the pseudogene TRBV3-2) to TRBJ2-7, with a possible D match to TRBD1 (5 bases). V was cut by 4 bases and J by 2 bases, with 15 bases left in between. The CDR3 spans 15 residues. CDR1 and CDR2 (germline): LGHDT, YNNKEL (reference sequence). DNA of the CDR3: TGTGCCAGCAGCCCAGATCTGACAGCAGCCTACGAGCAGTACTTC. This encodes CASSPDLTAAYEQYF.

Remarks on this clone: The sample contains more than one DNA sequence encoding this CDR3. V and J are TRBV30 and TRBJ1-3; D unresolved. The CDR3 runs to 13 residues. Germline CDR1 reads GTSNPN; CDR2 reads SVGIG (reference sequence). The V and J ends lost 0 bases and 1 base respectively, with 4 bases between them. The CDR3 coding sequence is TGTGCCTGGAGTGTCCGTTCTGGAAACACCATATATTTT. Protein: CAWSVRSGNTIYF.

The chain carries TRBV7-3 and TRBJ2-7, with 8 bases identical to TRBD1. The CDR3 loop spans 16 amino acids. The germline V gene encodes CDR1 SGHTA and CDR2 FQGTGA. V lost 5 bases, J lost 2 bases, and 11 bases stayed unmatched. Written as DNA, the CDR3 is TGTGCCAGCAGCGCCATTCGGCAGGGGGCGACCTACGAGCAGTACTTC. Translating it yields CASSAIRQGATYEQYF.

The chain employs TRBV9 and TRBJ2-1; no definite D call. The CDR3 has 14 residues. Germline CDR1 and CDR2: SGDLS and YYNGEE. Trimming shortened V by 0 bases and J by 3 bases, and 7 bases separated the two germline ends. The CDR3 here is CASSVAEGYNEQFF. The CDR3 DNA follows: TGTGCCAGCAGCGTAGCGGAAGGCTACAATGAGCAGTTCTTC.

This chain links TRBV2 with TRBJ1-5, with 11 bases lining up with TRBD1. The trim removed 4 bases at V and 6 bases at J, leaving 2 bases unmatched. From germline, CDR1 is SNHLY and CDR2 FYNNEI. This CDR3 is built from 14 residues. The CDR3, as DNA: TGTGCCAGCAGTGGGACAGGGGGCCCTCAGCCCCAGCATTTT. This encodes CASSGTGGPQPQHF.

The chain combines TRBV14 with TRBJ2-1; D gene ambiguous. With 1 base removed from V and 8 bases from J, the gap between germline ends came to 12 bases. This CDR3 spans 14 amino acids. Per the germline V gene, CDR1 is SGHDN and CDR2 is FVKESK. The CDR3 loop is CASSQGTVRHEQFF. Here the CDR3 DNA reads TGTGCCAGCAGCCAAGGGACGGTACGCCATGAGCAGTTCTTC.

V gene TRBV15 combines with J gene TRBJ2-7; D may correspond to TRBD1 or TRBD2 (5 bases each). There are 14 residues in the CDR3. Germline lookup yields CDR1 LNHNV and CDR2 YYDKDF (reference sequence). Trimming took off 1 base at V and 4 bases at J, with 11 bases between the two ends. CDR3 nucleotide sequence: TGTGCCACCAGCAGAGGGGGACGGGGATACGAGCAGTACTTC. This sequence encodes CATSRGGRGYEQYF.

This clone was seen only a few times. The rearrangement uses TRBV24-1 and TRBJ2-1, with no clear D. Germline V gives CDR1 KGHDR, CDR2 SFDVKD. Trimming removed 0 bases from V and 10 bases from J, with 6 bases in between. The CDR3 sequence is 12 residues long. CDR3 sequence: CATSDLSREQFF. The CDR3 nucleotides read TGTGCCACCAGTGATTTGAGCCGCGAGCAGTTCTTC.

V gene TRBV7-6 combines with J gene TRBJ1-2, with D maybe TRBD1 (5 bases). The CDR3 consists of 12 residues. V dropped 5 bases and J dropped 7 bases, with 11 bases sitting between them. Germline loops: CDR1 SGHVS, CDR2 FNYEAQ. CDR3 sequence: CASSERGVGYTF. The CDR3 DNA reads TGTGCCAGCAGCGAACGAGGGGTTGGCTACACCTTC.

The chain recombines TRBV7-9 with TRBJ1-6, with 8 bases lining up with TRBD1. Germline CDR1 and CDR2: SEHNR and FQNEAQ (reference sequence). CDR3 length: 14 residues. Trimming took 6 bases from V and 7 from J; bases not matched to a gene: 5. The CDR3 spells CASSGGQVNSPLHF. The CDR3 DNA reads as TGTGCCAGCAGTGGGGGACAGGTGAATTCACCCCTCCACTTT. The full variable domain, in which reference TRBV7-9 and TRBJ1-6 provide the parts outside the CDR3, is DTGVSQNPRHKITKRGQNVTFRCDPISEHNRLYWYRQTLGQGPEFLTYFQNEAQLEKSRLLSDRFSAERPKGSFSTLEIQRTEQGDSAMYLCASSGGQVNSPLHFGNGTRLTVT.

V and J are TRBV7-8 and TRBJ2-7; a possible D gene is TRBD2 (5 bases). CDR3 size: 14 residues. In germline, CDR1 is SGHVS, CDR2 FQNEAQ. Trimming removed 5 bases from V and 2 bases from J, with 13 bases in between. The CDR3 reads CASSLPRVPYEQYF. CDR3 DNA: TGTGCCAGCAGCCTCCCGCGGGTTCCCTACGAGCAGTACTTC.

This clone was seen just once. V usage is TRBV28 and J usage is TRBJ2-7; the D gene is possibly TRBD2 (5 bases). CDR1 and CDR2 from the germline V gene are MDHEN and SYDVKM. The V gene lost 4 bases and the J gene lost 2 bases, with 18 bases spanning the gap. The CDR3 is 16 residues long. CDR3 DNA: TGTGCCAGCAGTTCCTCGGGTGTAAGAGGGACCTACGAGCAGTACTTC. This codes for CASSSSGVRGTYEQYF.

The V and J genes are TRBV6-5 and TRBJ2-5, with D hard to call. Deletions cut 0 bases from V and 5 bases from J, with 13 bases between. Germline V gene data show CDR1 as MNHEY and CDR2 as SVGAGI. The length of the CDR3 is 15 residues. As DNA, the CDR3 is TGTGCCAGCAGTTACTCGACGTTGGGTTTGGAGACCCAGTACTTC. Translation gives CASSYSTLGLETQYF.

The chain joins TRBV3-1 (or the pseudogene TRBV3-2) to TRBJ2-5, with 9 nucleotides matching TRBD2. The CDR3 length is 15 residues. CDR1 and CDR2 from the germline V gene are LGHDT and YNNKEL (reference sequence). V was clipped by 4 bases and J by 5 bases; unmatched bases: 8. CDR3 residues: CASSRGAGGRETQYF. DNA of the CDR3: TGTGCCAGCAGCCGAGGAGCGGGAGGACGGGAGACCCAGTACTTC.